The next 17 T cell receptor beta chains were all read from a single sample in a study of blood T cell repertoires in COVID-19. The method was immunoSEQ multiplex PCR; TCRdb's version includes in-frame clones alone and lacks a portion of them. The repertoire holds approximately 100,000 clones, with more than 90% as singletons. Sequencing was done on a sample of peripheral blood. Receptors were obtained from an older man with acute or convalescent COVID-19.

The rearrangement links TRBV19 to TRBJ2-7; TRBD2 is a possible D gene (6 bases). Germline V CDR1 and CDR2: LNHDA, SQIVND (reference sequence). CDR3 length: 15 amino acids. V lost 5 bases and J 2 bases, leaving 16 bases between the germline ends. The CDR3 protein is CASSLQLGLAYEQYF. Here the CDR3 DNA reads TGTGCCAGTAGTCTCCAATTGGGACTTGCCTACGAGCAGTACTTC.

This clone was counted once. The CDR3 protein is CASSQRENSNQPQHF. The CDR3 nucleotides read TGTGCCAGCAGCCAAAGAGAGAATAGCAATCAGCCCCAGCATTTT. The chain employs TRBV4-2 and TRBJ1-5; D unclear. The V gene's germline CDR1 is LGHNA and CDR2 YNFKEQ. V shed 2 bases and J shed 0 bases, with 8 bases lying between them. This CDR3 region has 15 residues.

This chain connects TRBV24-1 to TRBJ2-7; D not resolved. Per germline, CDR1 KGHDR and CDR2 SFDVKD. Between the trimmed V and J ends, which lost 4 bases and 5 bases, there was a span of 5 bases. The CDR3 runs 11 residues. The CDR3 coding sequence is TGTGCCACCAGTGACCATCACGAGCAGTACTTC. Translation: CATSDHHEQYF.

The chain combines TRBV13 with TRBJ1-1; 8 bases agree with TRBD1. CDR1 and CDR2 (germline): PRHDT, FYEKMQ (reference sequence). V lost 5 bases and J lost 0; bases outside the gene matches: 11. The CDR3 loop spans 17 amino acids. CDR3 amino acids: CASSPRQGRAMNTEAFF. The CDR3 DNA reads TGTGCCAGCAGCCCTCGACAGGGGAGGGCTATGAACACTGAAGCTTTCTTT.

This clone came up once. This chain uses TRBV29-1 with TRBJ2-5, with a weak D call TRBD1 (5 bases). The ends were cut back, 8 bases at V and 5 bases at J, with 15 bases in the middle. Germline lookup yields CDR1 SQVTM and CDR2 ANQGSEA. The CDR3 is made up of 12 amino acids. The CDR3 DNA is TGCAGCCCCTCAGGGCTGGGGGAGACCCAGTACTTC. Its protein is CSPSGLGETQYF. Together with reference TRBV29-1 and TRBJ2-5, the CDR3 gives the full variable domain: SAVISQKPSRDICQRGTSLTIQCQVDSQVTMMFWYRQQPGQSLTLIATANQGSEATYESGFVIDKFPISRPNLTFSTLTVSNMSPEDSSIYLCSPSGLGETQYFGPGTRLLVL.

This clone was detected once. The J gene is TRBJ1-5, the V gene TRBV5-6; D might be TRBD1 (6 bases). The V gene lost 0 bases and the J gene lost 7 bases, with 14 bases spanning the gap. Germline CDR1 is SGHDT and CDR2 is YYEEEE. This CDR3 region has 15 residues. The CDR3 DNA reads as TGTGCCAGCAGCTTGGCCAAGGGGGTTAAACAGCCCCAGCATTTT. Amino acid sequence: CASSLAKGVKQPQHF. Full variable domain (missing parts from reference TRBV5-6 and TRBJ1-5): DAGVTQSPTHLIKTRGQQVTLRCSPKSGHDTVSWYQQALGQGPQFIFQYYEEEERQRGNFPDRFSGHQFPNYSSELNVNALLLGDSALYLCASSLAKGVKQPQHFGDGTRLSIL.

The V gene is TRBV6-2 or TRBV6-3, the J gene TRBJ1-1; D is unclear. This CDR3 has 14 residues. Trimming cost V 6 bases and J 9 bases, with 20 bases left between them. Germline V lookup: CDR1 MNHEY, CDR2 SVGEGT. This CDR3 reads CASSLSGKERKAFF. The DNA of the CDR3 is TGTGCCAGCAGCCTCAGCGGGAAGGAGAGAAAAGCTTTCTTT.

This chain links TRBV27 with TRBJ1-1, with 7 bases aligning to TRBD1. Germline lookup yields CDR1 MNHEY and CDR2 SMNVEV (reference sequence). The CDR3 loop spans 14 amino acids. Germline trimming cut 5 bases from V and 6 bases from J; bases unmatched to any gene: 9. The CDR3 DNA reads as TGTGCCAGCAGTGCCCGACAGGGAGGCGCTGAAGCTTTCTTT. This encodes CASSARQGGAEAFF.

Of note for this clone: A junction end diverges from the germline sequence, so it may reflect a read error. The CDR3 DNA reads TGTGGCAGCAGCATCCTCCTAGATAGAAACACCATATATTTT. As protein: CGSSILLDRNTIYF. The V call is TRBV5-5, the J call TRBJ1-3; no reliable D call. The CDR3 runs to 14 residues. Germline-derived CDR1 and CDR2 are SGHKS and YYEKEE (reference sequence).

The rearrangement uses TRBV2 and TRBJ2-5; D not resolved. Per germline, CDR1 SNHLY and CDR2 FYNNEI. Trimming shortened V by 1 base and J by 1 base, and 13 bases separated the two germline ends. The CDR3 is 16 residues long. The CDR3 here is CASSEVRQALQETQYF. The CDR3 nucleotides are TGTGCCAGCAGTGAAGTTAGGCAGGCACTCCAAGAGACCCAGTACTTC. The whole variable domain, remainder taken from reference TRBV2 and TRBJ2-5, is EPEVTQTPSHQVTQMGQEVILRCVPISNHLYFYWYRQILGQKVEFLVSFYNNEISEKSEIFDDQFSVERPDGSNFTLKIRSTKLEDSAMYFCASSEVRQALQETQYFGPGTRLLVL.

V and J are TRBV18 and TRBJ2-1; 7 bases align to TRBD1. The CDR3 totals 15 residues. Germline V gene lookup returns CDR1 KGHSH and CDR2 LQKENI. V shed 4 bases and J 4 bases; nucleotides not matched to a gene: 7. The CDR3 region has the DNA TGTGCCAGCTCACTACCGGGACAGCTATACAATGAGCAGTTCTTC. Protein: CASSLPGQLYNEQFF.

This clone was picked up one time. The chain links TRBV7-9 to TRBJ2-5; TRBD1 aligns across 8 bases. The CDR3 has 16 amino acids. Germline V CDR1 and CDR2: SEHNR, FQNEAQ (reference sequence). The V gene end was trimmed by 1 base and the J gene end by 4 bases; junction bases not matched to a gene: 8. CDR3 coding DNA: TGTGCCAGCAGCTTAGGTCTGTCAGGGGGCAGAGAGACCCAGTACTTC. Its protein is CASSLGLSGGRETQYF.

The chain carries TRBV7-9 and TRBJ1-1; 9 nucleotides align to TRBD1. Unmatched junction bases numbered 6, after V lost 2 bases and J lost 2 bases. Per the germline V gene, CDR1 is SEHNR and CDR2 is FQNEAQ (reference sequence). This CDR3 has 16 residues. CDR3 coding DNA: TGTGCCAGCAGCTTATATTCGGGACAGGGTAACACTGAAGCTTTCTTT. Encoded protein: CASSLYSGQGNTEAFF.

This chain connects TRBV5-1 to TRBJ2-2; D is possibly TRBD1 (6 bases). Germline lookup yields CDR1 SGHRS and CDR2 YFSETQ. V lost 9 bases and J 3 bases, leaving 12 bases between the germline ends. The CDR3 is 13 residues long. The chain's CDR3 is CATQGADTGELFF. The CDR3 nucleotides are TGCGCCACACAGGGTGCGGACACCGGGGAGCTGTTTTTT.

The chain uses TRBV7-8 and TRBJ2-5; 7 bases line up with TRBD2. V gave up 1 base and J gave up 9 bases; unmatched junction bases: 8. The CDR3 totals 14 residues. CDR1 is SGHVS, CDR2 FQNEAQ, per germline. CDR3 loop: CASSLVGGELAQYF. The DNA of the CDR3 is TGTGCCAGCAGCTTAGTGGGGGGGGAGTTGGCCCAGTACTTC.

The chain couples TRBV28 to TRBJ2-7; 8 positions match TRBD1. V lost 5 bases to trimming and J lost 1 base; unmatched junction nucleotides: 7. The CDR3 spans 15 residues. The germline gives CDR1 MDHEN, CDR2 SYDVKM. The CDR3 region has the DNA TGTGCCAGCAGTACCGGCAGGGGGCCTTCCTACGAGCAGTACTTC. Translation gives CASSTGRGPSYEQYF. The whole variable domain, filled in from reference TRBV28 and TRBJ2-7, reads DVKVTQSSRYLVKRTGEKVFLECVQDMDHENMFWYRQDPGLGLRLIYFSYDVKMKEKGDIPEGYSVSREKKERFSLILESASTNQTSMYLCASSTGRGPSYEQYFGPGTRLTVT.

The sample holds a few counts of this clone. This chain joins TRBV14 and TRBJ2-7; 9 positions match TRBD1. Looked up from germline, CDR1 is SGHDN and CDR2 is FVKESK. After removal of 3 bases from V and 3 bases from J, the junction contained 15 bases not matched to a gene. CDR3 length: 18 amino acids. In DNA form, the CDR3 reads TGTGCCAGCAGCCACCGTCCCGGGACAGGGTTGGGGCTCTACGAGCAGTACTTC. Translating it yields CASSHRPGTGLGLYEQYF.